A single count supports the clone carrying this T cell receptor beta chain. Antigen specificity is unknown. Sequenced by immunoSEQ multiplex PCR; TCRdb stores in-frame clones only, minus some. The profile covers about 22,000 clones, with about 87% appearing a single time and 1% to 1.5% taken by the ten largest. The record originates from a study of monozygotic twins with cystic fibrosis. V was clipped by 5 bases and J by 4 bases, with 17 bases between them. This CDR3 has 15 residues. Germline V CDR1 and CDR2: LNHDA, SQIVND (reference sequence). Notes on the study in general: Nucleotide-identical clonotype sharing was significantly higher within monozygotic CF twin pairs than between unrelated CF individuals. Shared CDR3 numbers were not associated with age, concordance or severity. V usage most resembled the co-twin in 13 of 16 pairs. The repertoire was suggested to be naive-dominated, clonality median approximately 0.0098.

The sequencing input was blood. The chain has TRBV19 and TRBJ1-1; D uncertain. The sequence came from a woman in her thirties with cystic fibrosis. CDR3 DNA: TGTGCCAGTAGTCTTTGGGTGGGGAGAGGCACTGAAGCTTTCTTT. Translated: CASSLWVGRGTEAFF.